This T cell receptor (beta chain) was documented in a study of cytomegalovirus exposure and HLA in healthy donors. Study-wide results and caveats: Earlier analysis yielded a pattern in which most TCR beta V segments were productive about 90% or about 30% of the time. Serostatus for CMV was the only available immune exposure information. Prediction of most subjects' HLA-A and HLA-B alleles by TCR beta sequences was reportedly accurate. Presence/absence analyses rested on an assumption that sequencing depth was roughly uniform across donors.

PCR involved 60 Vbeta and 13 Jbeta primers. Sequencing used immunoSEQ multiplex PCR; TCRdb keeps in-frame clones, though not all of them. Of fewer than 250,000 clones in the sample, around 87% are singletons; the top ten hold about 1.7%. As regards this clone: Its matching antigen is unknown.

There are 13 residues in the CDR3. The V end was cut by 2 bases, the J end by 0 bases, with 4 bases between. Germline values: CDR1 SGHNT, CDR2 YYREEE (reference sequence). The origin of this receptor is a woman younger than 30 in good health and CMV-seronegative. The chain recombines TRBV5-4 with TRBJ2-3; D is ambiguous. Sequencing was done on a sample of PBMCs. This CDR3 is CASSFKSTDTQYF. The DNA of the CDR3 is TGTGCCAGCAGCTTTAAAAGCACAGATACGCAGTATTTT.